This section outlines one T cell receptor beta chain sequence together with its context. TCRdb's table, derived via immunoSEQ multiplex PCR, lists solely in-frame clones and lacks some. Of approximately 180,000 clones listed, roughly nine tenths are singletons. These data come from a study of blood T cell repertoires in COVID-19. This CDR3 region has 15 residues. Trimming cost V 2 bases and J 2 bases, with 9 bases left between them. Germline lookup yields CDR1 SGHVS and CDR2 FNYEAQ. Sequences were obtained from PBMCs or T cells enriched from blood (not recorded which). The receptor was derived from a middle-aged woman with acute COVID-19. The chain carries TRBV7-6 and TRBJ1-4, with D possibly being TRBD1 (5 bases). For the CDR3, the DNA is TGTGCCAGCAGCTTAATCGGGGGTACTAATGAAAAACTGTTTTTT. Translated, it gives CASSLIGGTNEKLFF.